The 5 T cell receptor beta chains below were found in one sample sequenced in a study of cytomegalovirus exposure and HLA in healthy donors. Method: immunoSEQ multiplex PCR; TCRdb's copy keeps in-frame clones and lacks some. Of over 200,000 clones listed, nearly 90% are singletons. Sequencing was performed on PBMCs. The receptors shown here come from a young woman in good health and CMV-seronegative.

Note on this clone: This specimen includes other DNA sequences encoding the same CDR3. V is TRBV2 and J is TRBJ2-1, with D unclear. Germline-derived CDR1 and CDR2 are SNHLY and FYNNEI. This CDR3 is built from 11 residues. V lost 7 bases and J lost 4, with 5 bases in between. The CDR3 loop reads CASTGYNEQFF. Here the CDR3 DNA reads TGTGCCAGCACAGGTTACAATGAGCAGTTCTTC.

J is TRBJ2-1 and V is TRBV9; 9 positions agree with TRBD1. Trimming cost V 4 bases and J 9 bases; bases outside gene matches: 2. The CDR3 covers 12 residues. The germline CDR1 and CDR2 sequences are SGDLS and YYNGEE. The CDR3: CASSQQGAEQFF. The CDR3, as DNA: TGTGCCAGCAGCCAACAGGGGGCTGAGCAGTTCTTC.

This sequence joins TRBV19 and TRBJ2-1; 10 positions match TRBD1. V shed 3 bases and J 10 bases; nucleotides not matched to a gene: 6. Germline CDR1 reads LNHDA; CDR2 reads SQIVND (reference sequence). The CDR3 loop spans 14 amino acids. The CDR3 region is CASSMGQGKTEQFF. In nucleotides, the CDR3 is TGTGCCAGTAGTATGGGACAGGGGAAGACAGAGCAGTTCTTC.

This clone was detected once. The chain links TRBV9 to TRBJ1-2, with D tentatively TRBD1 (5 bases). The V gene's germline CDR1 is SGDLS and CDR2 YYNGEE. V was clipped by 4 bases and J by 8 bases, with 21 bases between them. This CDR3 has 15 amino acids. The CDR3 reads CASSPQAAYTYGYTF. CDR3 DNA sequence: TGTGCCAGCAGCCCACAGGCGGCATACACATACGGCTACACCTTC.

The chain is built from TRBV13 and TRBJ2-3; D is possibly TRBD2 (6 bases). Germline V gene lookup returns CDR1 PRHDT and CDR2 FYEKMQ (reference sequence). Between the trimmed V and J ends, which lost 1 base and 2 bases, there was a span of 28 bases. This CDR3 spans 21 amino acids. DNA of the CDR3: TGTGCCAGCAGCTTAGCCCCCAGCGGAGGGGCGCCGCCGTACCACACAGATACGCAGTATTTT. Translating it yields CASSLAPSGGAPPYHTDTQYF.